These 2 T cell receptor beta chains originate from one sample sequenced in a study of early T cells in non-severe SARS-CoV-2 infection. From the 5' RACE reads, TCRdb called clonotypes with MiXCR, one entry per CDR3 protein. The sample shows some 28,000 distinct CDR3 sequences, about 8.6% of them seen only once. The sample taken for sequencing was whole blood. These TCRs come from an adult who was a healthcare worker with PCR-confirmed SARS-CoV-2 infection or an uninfected control (not recorded which).

This clonotype occurred many times. This rearrangement joins TRBV29-1 to TRBJ1-5; D is possibly TRBD1 (6 bases). V lost 4 bases to trimming and J lost 3 bases, with 7 bases between them. This CDR3 comprises 12 residues. The germline V gene has CDR1 SQVTM and CDR2 ANQGSEA. The CDR3 DNA reads TGCAGCGTTGGGACAGACAATCAGCCCCAGCATTTT. This translates into CSVGTDNQPQHF.

This clonotype has at least ten counts. The chain combines TRBV9 with TRBJ1-2; D ambiguous. Looked up from germline, CDR1 is SGDLS and CDR2 is YYNGEE. Deletions cut 5 bases from V and 2 bases from J, with 13 bases between. The CDR3 has 14 residues. This chain's CDR3 is CASRSLGYNYGYTF. CDR3 sequence (DNA): TGTGCCAGCAGATCACTCGGCTACAACTATGGCTACACCTTC.